The source of this TCR beta chain is a study of beta chain features in type 1 diabetes. Cell sorting via CD45RO/CCR7/CD25/CD127/CD95/CD27 was performed to obtain CD4+ naive, central memory, regulatory and stem cell-like memory cells. Germline V gene sequence: CDR1 MNHEY, CDR2 SMNVEV (reference sequence). V lost 4 bases, J lost 7 bases, and 7 bases lay in between. The CDR3 covers 12 residues. As for this clone: Antigen unknown.

Points from the study as a whole: No resolution was reached here on whether HLA type influences TCRB rearrangement. The naive, central memory and Treg TCRB repertoires looked more alike in patients than they did in healthy donors.

cDNA synthesis used the whole RNA isolate, giving expressed TCRB sequences. Reads from naive, central memory and regulatory T cell samples averaged roughly 3.8 million. Repertoires were generated with immunoSEQ multiplex PCR, while TCRdb's copy carries only in-frame clones and drops some. This sample yields about half a million clones, of which 30% are seen a single time; roughly 0.06% belongs to the top ten. This clonotype was obtained from a man between 18 and 35 years old in good health. The sample consisted of naive CD4+ T cells from blood. This sequence joins TRBV27 and TRBJ2-2, with D uncertain. DNA of the CDR3: TGTGCCAGCAGTTCGGACCGCGGGGAGCTGTTTTTT. It is translated as CASSSDRGELFF.